This TCR beta chain was profiled in a study of CD8 T cells in Susac syndrome. CDR1 and CDR2 (germline): SQVTM, ANQGSEA. J lost 2 bases, V lost 2 bases, and 5 bases had no gene match. The CDR3 contains 15 residues. The multiple sclerosis control group comprised treatment-naive patients with stable or active relapsing-remitting disease. TEMRA cells were FACS-enriched, with CD8+ and CD4+ T cells isolated negatively. This clonotype appeared once. It was with random hexamers that about 0.45 to 1 ug RNA was reverse transcribed. Amplification of TCR beta CDR3 by immunoSEQ multiplex PCR spanned 54 Vbeta and 13 Jbeta. TCRdb reanalysed the immunoSEQ multiplex PCR reads using MiXCR and keeps one entry per CDR3 protein. The table lists 200,000 or so distinct CDR3 sequences, 80% to 95% of them singletons, with 0.1% to 0.15% in the top ten.

The sequence came from a human donor with multiple sclerosis. This rearrangement joins TRBV29-1 to TRBJ2-2; 7 nucleotides match TRBD1. Sequenced input: CD8+ T cells from PBMCs. This chain's CDR3 is CSVESRDSNTGELFF. DNA of the CDR3: TGCAGCGTTGAATCTCGGGACAGCAACACCGGGGAGCTGTTTTTT.